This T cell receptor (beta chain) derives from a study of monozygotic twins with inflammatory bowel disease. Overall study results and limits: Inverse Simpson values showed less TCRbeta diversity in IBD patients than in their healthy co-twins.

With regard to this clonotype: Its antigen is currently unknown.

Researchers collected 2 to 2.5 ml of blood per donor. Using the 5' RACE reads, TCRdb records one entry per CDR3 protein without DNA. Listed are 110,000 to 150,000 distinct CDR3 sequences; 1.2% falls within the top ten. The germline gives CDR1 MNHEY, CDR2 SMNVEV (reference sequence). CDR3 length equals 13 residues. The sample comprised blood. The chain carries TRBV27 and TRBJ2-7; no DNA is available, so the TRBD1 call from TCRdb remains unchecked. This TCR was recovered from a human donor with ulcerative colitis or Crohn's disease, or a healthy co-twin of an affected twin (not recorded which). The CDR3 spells CASSFDTGFEQYF.